Below, one T cell receptor (beta chain) is given with its context. What it binds is unknown. Genomic DNA templated the TCR beta VDJ and CDR3 profiling. Each CDR3 protein is one row after TCRdb ran MiXCR on the reads. The sample records 200,000 or so distinct CDR3 sequences, under 55% being singletons. These data come from a study of CD8+CD57+ T cells in acquired aplastic anemia. Background on the study: The average for DNA from sorted CD4+ and CD8+ cells was around 3.5 ug. Overall study findings and caveats: CD8+ Simpson's diversity showed no significant patient-control difference.

Sequenced patients had shown CD8+CD57+ cell expansion by flow cytometry. Severe acquired aplastic anemia was diagnosed in all patients. Among the patients, none had received any therapy at the time of blood sampling. The receptor was isolated from a human donor with aplastic anemia. Material for sequencing was sorted CD4+, CD8+, or CD8+CD57+ T cells (not recorded which) from PBMCs.

The CDR3 coding sequence is TGTGCCATCTCCTCGACAGGGTATGGCTACACCTTC. This codes for CAISSTGYGYTF. The chain couples TRBV2 to TRBJ1-2; 7 nucleotides match TRBD1. V lost 10 bases and J lost 5; bases outside the gene matches: 7. Germline lookup yields CDR1 SNHLY and CDR2 FYNNEI. This CDR3 is 12 amino acids long.